The clone carrying this T cell receptor beta chain has a count of ten or more. Its cognate antigen is unknown. The sample originates from a study of T cell responses to AZD1222 COVID-19 vaccine. V was trimmed by 2 bases and J by 2 bases, leaving 10 bases between them. The germline CDR1 and CDR2 sequences are SGHTA and FQGNSA. This CDR3 comprises 14 residues. Study results and caveats: Clonal diversity was possibly underestimated, and the donors were mostly white British, with more females. Unmutated variant regions reportedly attract nearly half of all spike-specific TCRs. Baseline seropositivity occurred in only a handful of AZD1222 recipients. Spike-specific TCR breadth rose after two AZD1222 doses, and depth rose as well.

Clones were read by immunoSEQ multiplex PCR, and TCRdb kept only the in-frame ones, dropping some. The sample includes around 100,000 clones, around 87% of them seen just once. This sequence was found in an adult in good health. V usage is TRBV7-2 and J usage is TRBJ2-7; D is undetermined. The sample was peripheral blood, taken on day 0 of MenACWY control vaccination. The CDR3 nucleotides read TGTGCCAGCAGCTTACTGGGAACCCCCTACGAGCAGTACTTC. Its protein is CASSLLGTPYEQYF.